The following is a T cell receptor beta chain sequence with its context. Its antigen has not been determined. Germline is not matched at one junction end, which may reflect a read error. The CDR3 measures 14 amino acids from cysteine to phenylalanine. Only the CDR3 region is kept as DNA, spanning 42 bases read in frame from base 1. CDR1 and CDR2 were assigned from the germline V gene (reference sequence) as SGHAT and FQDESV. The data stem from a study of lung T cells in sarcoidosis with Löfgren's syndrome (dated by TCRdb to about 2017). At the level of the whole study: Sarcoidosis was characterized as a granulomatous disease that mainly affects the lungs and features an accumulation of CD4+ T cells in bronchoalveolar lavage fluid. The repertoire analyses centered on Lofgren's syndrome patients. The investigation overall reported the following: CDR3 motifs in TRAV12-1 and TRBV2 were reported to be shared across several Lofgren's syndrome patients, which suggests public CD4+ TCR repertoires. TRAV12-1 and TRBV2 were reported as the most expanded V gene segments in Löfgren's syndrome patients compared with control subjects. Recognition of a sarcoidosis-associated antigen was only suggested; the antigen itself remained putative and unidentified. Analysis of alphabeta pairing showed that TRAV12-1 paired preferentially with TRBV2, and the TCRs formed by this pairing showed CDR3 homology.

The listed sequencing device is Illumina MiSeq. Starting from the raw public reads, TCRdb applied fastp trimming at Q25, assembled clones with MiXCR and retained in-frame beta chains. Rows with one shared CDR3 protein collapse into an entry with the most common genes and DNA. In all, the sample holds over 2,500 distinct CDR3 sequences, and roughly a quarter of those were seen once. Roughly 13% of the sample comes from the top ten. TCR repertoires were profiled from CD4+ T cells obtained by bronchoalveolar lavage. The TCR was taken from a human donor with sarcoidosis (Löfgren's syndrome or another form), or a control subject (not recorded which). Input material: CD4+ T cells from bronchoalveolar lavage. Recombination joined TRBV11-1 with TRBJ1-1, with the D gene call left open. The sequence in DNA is TGTGCCGGCAGCCAGGACGGTTCGAACACTGAATCTTTCTTT. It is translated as CAGSQDGSNTESFF.